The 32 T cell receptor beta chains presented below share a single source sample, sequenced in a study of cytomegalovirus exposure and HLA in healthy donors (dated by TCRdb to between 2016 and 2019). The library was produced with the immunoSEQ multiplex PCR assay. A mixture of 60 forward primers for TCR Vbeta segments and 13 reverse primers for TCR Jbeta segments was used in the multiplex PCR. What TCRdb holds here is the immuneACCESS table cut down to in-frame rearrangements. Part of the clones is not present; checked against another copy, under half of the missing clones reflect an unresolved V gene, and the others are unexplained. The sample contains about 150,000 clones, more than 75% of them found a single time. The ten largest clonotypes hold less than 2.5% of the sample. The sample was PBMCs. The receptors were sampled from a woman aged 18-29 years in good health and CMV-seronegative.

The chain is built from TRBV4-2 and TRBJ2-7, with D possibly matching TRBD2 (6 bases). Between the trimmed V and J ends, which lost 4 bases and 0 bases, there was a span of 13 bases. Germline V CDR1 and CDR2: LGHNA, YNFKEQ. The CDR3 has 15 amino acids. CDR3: CASSRTSFSSYEQYF. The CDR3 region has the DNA TGTGCCAGCAGCCGTACTAGCTTCAGCTCCTACGAGCAGTACTTC.

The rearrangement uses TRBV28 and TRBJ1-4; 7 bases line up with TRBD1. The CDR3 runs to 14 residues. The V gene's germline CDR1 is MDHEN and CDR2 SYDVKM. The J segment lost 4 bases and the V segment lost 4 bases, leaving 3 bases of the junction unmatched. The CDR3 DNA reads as TGTGCCAGCAGTTCACAGGGGCATAATGAAAAACTGTTTTTT. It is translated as CASSSQGHNEKLFF.

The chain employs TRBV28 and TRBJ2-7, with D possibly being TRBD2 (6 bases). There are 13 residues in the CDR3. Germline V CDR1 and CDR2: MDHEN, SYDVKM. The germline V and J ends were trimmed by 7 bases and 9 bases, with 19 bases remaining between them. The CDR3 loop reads CASTGGTPERQYF. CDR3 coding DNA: TGTGCCAGCACCGGCGGGACCCCCGAGCGGCAGTACTTC.

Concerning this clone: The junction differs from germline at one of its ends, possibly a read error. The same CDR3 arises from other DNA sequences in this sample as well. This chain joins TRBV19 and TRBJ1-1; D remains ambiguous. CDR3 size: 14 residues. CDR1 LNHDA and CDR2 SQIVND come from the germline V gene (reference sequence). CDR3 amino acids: CASPRPPPNTEAFF. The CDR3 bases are TGCGCCAGTCCTCGTCCTCCCCCGAACACTGAAGCTTTCTTT.

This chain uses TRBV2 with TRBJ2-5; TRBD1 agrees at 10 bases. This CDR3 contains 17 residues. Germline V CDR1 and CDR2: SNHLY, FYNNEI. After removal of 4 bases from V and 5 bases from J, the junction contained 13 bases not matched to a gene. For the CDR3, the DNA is TGTGCCAGCAGTGGGGGACTGACAGGGGGCGCGGAGGAGACCCAGTACTTC. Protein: CASSGGLTGGAEETQYF.

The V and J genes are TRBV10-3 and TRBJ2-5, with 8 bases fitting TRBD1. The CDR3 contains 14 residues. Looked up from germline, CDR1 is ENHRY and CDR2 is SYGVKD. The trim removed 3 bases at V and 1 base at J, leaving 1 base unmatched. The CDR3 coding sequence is TGTGCCATCAGTGATACAGGGGGCCAAGAGACCCAGTACTTC. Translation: CAISDTGGQETQYF.

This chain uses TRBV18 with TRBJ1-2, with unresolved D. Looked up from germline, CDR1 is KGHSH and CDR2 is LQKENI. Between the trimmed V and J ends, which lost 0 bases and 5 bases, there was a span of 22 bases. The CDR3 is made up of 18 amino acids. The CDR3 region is CASSPPGYPGLGVYGYTF. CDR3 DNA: TGTGCCAGCTCACCACCTGGGTACCCGGGCCTCGGGGTTTATGGCTACACCTTC.

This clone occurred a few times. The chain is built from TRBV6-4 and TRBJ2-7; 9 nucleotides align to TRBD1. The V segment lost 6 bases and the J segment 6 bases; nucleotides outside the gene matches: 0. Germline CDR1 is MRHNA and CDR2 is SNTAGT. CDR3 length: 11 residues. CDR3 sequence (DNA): TGTGCCAGCAGGACAGGGGGCGAGCAGTACTTC. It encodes CASRTGGEQYF.

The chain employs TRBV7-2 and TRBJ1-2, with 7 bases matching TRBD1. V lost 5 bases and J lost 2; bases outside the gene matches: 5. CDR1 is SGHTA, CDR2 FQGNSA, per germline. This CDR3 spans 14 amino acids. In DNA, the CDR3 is TGTGCCAGCAGCCACCCGACAGGGAACTATGGCTACACCTTC. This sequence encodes CASSHPTGNYGYTF.

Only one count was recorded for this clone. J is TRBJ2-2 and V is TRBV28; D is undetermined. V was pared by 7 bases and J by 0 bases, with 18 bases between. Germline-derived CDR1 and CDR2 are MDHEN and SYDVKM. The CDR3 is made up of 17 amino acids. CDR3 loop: CASTKSGWFANTGELFF. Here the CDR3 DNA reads TGTGCCAGCACCAAATCCGGGTGGTTCGCGAACACCGGGGAGCTGTTTTTT.

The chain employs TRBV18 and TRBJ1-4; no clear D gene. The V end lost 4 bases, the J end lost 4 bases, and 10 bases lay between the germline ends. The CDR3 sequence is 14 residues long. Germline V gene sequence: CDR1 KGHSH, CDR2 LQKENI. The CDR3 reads CASSQDSGNEKLFF. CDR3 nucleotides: TGTGCCAGCTCACAGGATTCGGGTAATGAAAAACTGTTTTTT. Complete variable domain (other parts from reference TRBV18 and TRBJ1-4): NAGVMQNPRHLVRRRGQEARLRCSPMKGHSHVYWYRQLPEEGLKFMVYLQKENIIDESGMPKERFSAEFPKEGPSILRIQQVVRGDSAAYFCASSQDSGNEKLFFGSGTQLSVL.

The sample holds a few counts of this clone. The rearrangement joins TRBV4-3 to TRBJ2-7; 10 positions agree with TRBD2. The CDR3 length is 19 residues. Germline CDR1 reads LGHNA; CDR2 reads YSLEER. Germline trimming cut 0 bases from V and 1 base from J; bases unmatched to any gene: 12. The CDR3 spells CASSQDFRASGSGSYEQYF. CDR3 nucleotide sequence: TGCGCCAGCAGCCAAGATTTCCGGGCTAGCGGGAGTGGGTCCTACGAGCAGTACTTC.

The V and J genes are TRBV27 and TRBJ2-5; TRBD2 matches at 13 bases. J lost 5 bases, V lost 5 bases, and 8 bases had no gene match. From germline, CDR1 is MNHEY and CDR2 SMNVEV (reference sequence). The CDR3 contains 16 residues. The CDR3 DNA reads TGTGCCAGCAGTCCCGGACTAGCGGGAGCAGGGGAGACCCAGTACTTC. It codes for CASSPGLAGAGETQYF.

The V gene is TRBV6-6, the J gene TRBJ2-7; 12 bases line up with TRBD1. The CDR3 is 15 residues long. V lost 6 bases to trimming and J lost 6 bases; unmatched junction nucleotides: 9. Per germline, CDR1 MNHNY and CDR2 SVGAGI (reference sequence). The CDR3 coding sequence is TGTGCCAGCAGAGATCCGGGACAGGGGGCCGGCGAGCAGTACTTC. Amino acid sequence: CASRDPGQGAGEQYF.

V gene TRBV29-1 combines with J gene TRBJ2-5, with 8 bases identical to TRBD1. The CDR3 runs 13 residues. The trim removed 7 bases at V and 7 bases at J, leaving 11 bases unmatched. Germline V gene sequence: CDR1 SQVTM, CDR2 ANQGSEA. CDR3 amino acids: CSGATGDPRTQYF. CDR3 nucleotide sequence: TGCAGCGGGGCGACAGGGGACCCTCGGACCCAGTACTTC.

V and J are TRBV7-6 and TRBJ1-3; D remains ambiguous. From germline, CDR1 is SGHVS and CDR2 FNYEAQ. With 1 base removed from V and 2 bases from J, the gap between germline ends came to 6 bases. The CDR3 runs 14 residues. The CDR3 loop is CASSLGRTGNTIYF. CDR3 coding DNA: TGTGCCAGCAGCTTAGGCAGGACTGGAAACACCATATATTTT.

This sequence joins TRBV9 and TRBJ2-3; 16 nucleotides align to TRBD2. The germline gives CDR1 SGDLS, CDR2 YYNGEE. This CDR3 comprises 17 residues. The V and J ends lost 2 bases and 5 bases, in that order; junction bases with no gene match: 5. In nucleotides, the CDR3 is TGTGCCAGCAGCGTGGGACTAGCGGGAGGGTCCGGAGATACGCAGTATTTT. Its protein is CASSVGLAGGSGDTQYF. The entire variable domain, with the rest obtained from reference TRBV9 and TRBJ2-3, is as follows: DSGVTQTPKHLITATGQRVTLRCSPRSGDLSVYWYQQSLDQGLQFLIQYYNGEERAKGNILERFSAQQFPDLHSELNLSSLELGDSALYFCASSVGLAGGSGDTQYFGPGTRLTVL.

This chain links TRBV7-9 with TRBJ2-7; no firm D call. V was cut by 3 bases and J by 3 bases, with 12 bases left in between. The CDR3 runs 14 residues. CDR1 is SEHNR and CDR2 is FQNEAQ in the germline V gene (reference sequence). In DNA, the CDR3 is TGTGCCAGCAGCTTCAACATGGTCGTCTACGAGCAGTACTTC. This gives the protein CASSFNMVVYEQYF.

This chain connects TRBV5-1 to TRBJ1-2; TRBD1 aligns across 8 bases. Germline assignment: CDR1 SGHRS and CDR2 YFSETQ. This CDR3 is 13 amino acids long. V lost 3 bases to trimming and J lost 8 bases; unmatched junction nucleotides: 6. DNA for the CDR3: TGCGCCAGCAGCTCCCAGGGGGCGAAGGGCTACACCTTC. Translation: CASSSQGAKGYTF.

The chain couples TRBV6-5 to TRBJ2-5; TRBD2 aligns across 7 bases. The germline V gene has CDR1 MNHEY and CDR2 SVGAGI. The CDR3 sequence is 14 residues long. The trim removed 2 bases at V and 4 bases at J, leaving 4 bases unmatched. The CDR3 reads CASSYGGGGETQYF. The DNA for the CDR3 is TGTGCCAGCAGTTACGGTGGGGGGGGAGAGACCCAGTACTTC.

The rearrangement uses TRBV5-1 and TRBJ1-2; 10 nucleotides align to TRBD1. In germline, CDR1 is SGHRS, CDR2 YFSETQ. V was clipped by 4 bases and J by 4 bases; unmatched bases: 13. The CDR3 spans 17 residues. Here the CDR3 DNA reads TGCGCCAGCAGCAGCTACCGGGACAGGGGAGGCGGCTATGGCTACACCTTC. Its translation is CASSSYRDRGGGYGYTF. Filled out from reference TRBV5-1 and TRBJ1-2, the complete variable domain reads KAGVTQTPRYLIKTRGQQVTLSCSPISGHRSVSWYQQTPGQGLQFLFEYFSETQRNKGNFPGRFSGRQFSNSRSEMNVSTLELGDSALYLCASSSYRDRGGGYGYTFGSGTRLTVV.

Here the CDR3 reads CSASLGGGYTF. In DNA form, the CDR3 reads TGCAGTGCTAGCCTCGGAGGGGGCTACACCTTC. The genes are TRBV20-1 and TRBJ1-2, with unresolved D. The V and J ends lost 3 bases and 8 bases respectively, with 10 bases between them. The CDR3 length is 11 residues. The V gene's germline CDR1 is DFQATT and CDR2 SNEGSKA (reference sequence).

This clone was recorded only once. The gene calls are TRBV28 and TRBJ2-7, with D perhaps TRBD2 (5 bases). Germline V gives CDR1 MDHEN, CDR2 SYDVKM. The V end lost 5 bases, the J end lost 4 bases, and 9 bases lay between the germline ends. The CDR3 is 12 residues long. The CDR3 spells CASSTRGYEQYF. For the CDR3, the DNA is TGTGCCAGCAGTACTAGAGGGTACGAGCAGTACTTC.

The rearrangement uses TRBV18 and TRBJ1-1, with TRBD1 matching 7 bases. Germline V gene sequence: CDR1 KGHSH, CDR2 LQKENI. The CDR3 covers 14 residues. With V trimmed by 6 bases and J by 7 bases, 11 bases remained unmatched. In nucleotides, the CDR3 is TGTGCCAGCTCCCGAAGCCGGGACAGCCGTGAAGCTTTCTTT. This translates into CASSRSRDSREAFF. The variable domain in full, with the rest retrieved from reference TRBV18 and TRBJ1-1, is NAGVMQNPRHLVRRRGQEARLRCSPMKGHSHVYWYRQLPEEGLKFMVYLQKENIIDESGMPKERFSAEFPKEGPSILRIQQVVRGDSAAYFCASSRSRDSREAFFGQGTRLTVV.

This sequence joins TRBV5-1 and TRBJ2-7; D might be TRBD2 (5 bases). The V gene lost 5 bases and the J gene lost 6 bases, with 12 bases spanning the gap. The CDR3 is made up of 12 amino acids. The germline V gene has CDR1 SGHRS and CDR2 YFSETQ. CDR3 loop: CASRLDSPEQYF. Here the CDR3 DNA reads TGCGCCAGCAGGCTGGACTCCCCCGAGCAGTACTTC.

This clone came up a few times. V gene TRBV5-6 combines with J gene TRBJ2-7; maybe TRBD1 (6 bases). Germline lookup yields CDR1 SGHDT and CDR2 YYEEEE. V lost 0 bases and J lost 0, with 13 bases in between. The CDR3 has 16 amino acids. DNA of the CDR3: TGTGCCAGCAGCTTGGCCTTTAGGGGGAACTCCTACGAGCAGTACTTC. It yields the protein CASSLAFRGNSYEQYF. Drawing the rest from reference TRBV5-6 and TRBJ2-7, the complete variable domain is DAGVTQSPTHLIKTRGQQVTLRCSPKSGHDTVSWYQQALGQGPQFIFQYYEEEERQRGNFPDRFSGHQFPNYSSELNVNALLLGDSALYLCASSLAFRGNSYEQYFGPGTRLTVT.

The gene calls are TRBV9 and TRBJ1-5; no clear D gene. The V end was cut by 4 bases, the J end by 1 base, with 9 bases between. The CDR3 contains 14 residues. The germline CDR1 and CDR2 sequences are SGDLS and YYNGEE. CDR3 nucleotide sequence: TGTGCCAGCAGCCCAAACAGAAGCAATCAGCCCCAGCATTTT. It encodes CASSPNRSNQPQHF.

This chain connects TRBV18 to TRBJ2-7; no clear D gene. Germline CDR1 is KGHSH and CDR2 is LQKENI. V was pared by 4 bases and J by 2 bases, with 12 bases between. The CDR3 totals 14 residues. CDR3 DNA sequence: TGTGCCAGCTCACGCGGAGCCGTAACCTACGAGCAGTACTTC. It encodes CASSRGAVTYEQYF.

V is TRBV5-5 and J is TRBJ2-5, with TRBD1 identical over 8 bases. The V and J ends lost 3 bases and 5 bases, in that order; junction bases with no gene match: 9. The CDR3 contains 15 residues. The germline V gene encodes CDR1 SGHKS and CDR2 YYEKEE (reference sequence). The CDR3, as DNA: TGTGCCAGCAGCTGGACGACAGGGGCAAGGGAGACCCAGTACTTC. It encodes CASSWTTGARETQYF. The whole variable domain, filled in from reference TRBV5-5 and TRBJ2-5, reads DAGVTQSPTHLIKTRGQQVTLRCSPISGHKSVSWYQQVLGQGPQFIFQYYEKEERGRGNFPDRFSARQFPNYSSELNVNALLLGDSALYLCASSWTTGARETQYFGPGTRLLVL.

The CDR3 is CASSFPGLAAGELFF. CDR3 DNA: TGTGCCAGCAGCTTCCCGGGACTAGCTGCCGGGGAGCTGTTTTTT. This chain uses TRBV7-2 with TRBJ2-2; 9 nucleotides align to TRBD2. Unmatched junction bases numbered 5, after V lost 3 bases and J lost 6 bases. The CDR3 runs to 15 residues. The V gene's germline CDR1 is SGHTA and CDR2 FQGNSA.

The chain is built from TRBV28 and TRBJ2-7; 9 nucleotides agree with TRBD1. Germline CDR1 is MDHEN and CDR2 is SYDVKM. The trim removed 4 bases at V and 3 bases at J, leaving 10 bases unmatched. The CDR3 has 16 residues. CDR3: CASSSWGQGVLYEQYF. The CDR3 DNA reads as TGTGCCAGCAGTTCGTGGGGACAGGGCGTGCTCTACGAGCAGTACTTC.

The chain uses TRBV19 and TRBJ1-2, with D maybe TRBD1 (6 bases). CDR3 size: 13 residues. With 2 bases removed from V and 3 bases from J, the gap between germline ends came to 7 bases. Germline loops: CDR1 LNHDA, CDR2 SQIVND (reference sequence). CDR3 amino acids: CASSISGDYGYTF. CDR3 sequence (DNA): TGTGCCAGTAGTATATCAGGGGACTATGGCTACACCTTC.